This T cell receptor (beta chain) was identified in a study of blood T cell repertoires in COVID-19. Study overall: Samples of COVID-19 (acute and convalescent) were obtained from the United States, Italy and Spain.

The CDR3 covers 14 residues. Between the trimmed V and J ends, which lost 3 bases and 7 bases, there was a span of 10 bases. Germline CDR1 reads MDHEN; CDR2 reads SYDVKM. Clones were sequenced by immunoSEQ multiplex PCR, and TCRdb holds only the in-frame ones, with some missing. The repertoire includes a few hundred thousand clones, approximately 86% of them detected once, and approximately 5.1% sits in the top ten. The Seattle site enrolled patients during active infection and followed them longitudinally. The V and J genes are TRBV28 and TRBJ1-6, with D unclear. The sequenced sample consisted of peripheral blood. The clonotype was recovered from a woman aged 55-70 years with COVID-19, enrolled during active disease. The CDR3 protein is CASSFPPLNSPLHF. DNA for the CDR3: TGTGCCAGCAGTTTTCCCCCCCTGAATTCACCCCTCCACTTT. Together with reference TRBV28 and TRBJ1-6, the CDR3 gives the full variable domain: DVKVTQSSRYLVKRTGEKVFLECVQDMDHENMFWYRQDPGLGLRLIYFSYDVKMKEKGDIPEGYSVSREKKERFSLILESASTNQTSMYLCASSFPPLNSPLHFGNGTRLTVT.